Listed below are T cell receptor beta chains from one sample, sequenced in a study of blood T cell repertoires in COVID-19. Libraries were prepared by immunoSEQ multiplex PCR; TCRdb keeps only in-frame clonotypes and omits some of them. The table lists approximately 230,000 clones, nearly 90% of them singletons, with 2% to 2.5% in the top ten. Sequenced: peripheral blood. The receptor set was obtained from a woman in her thirties or forties who had recovered from COVID-19. Each CDR3 is given with its conserved first and last residue. D genes are given only for firm matches.

V	J	length	D	CDR3
TRBV9	TRBJ2-1	15	-	CASSGLTTPNNEQFF
TRBV5-1	TRBJ1-4	16	TRBD1	CASSPLDGDRGEKLFF
TRBV23-1	TRBJ1-1	14	-	CASRRRRGATEAFF
TRBV5-1	TRBJ2-7	12	TRBD1	CASSLLQGEQYF
TRBV19	TRBJ1-2	16	TRBD1	CATTGTGGTNNYGYTF
TRBV6-2/TRBV6-3	TRBJ2-2	17	TRBD2	CASSYSSGGARTGELFF
TRBV7-9	TRBJ1-2	14	TRBD1	CASSYGQGLHGYTF
TRBV6-5	TRBJ1-2	13	-	CASSRAGDYGYTF
TRBV24-1	TRBJ2-3	18	TRBD2	CATSETPGLAGDTDTQYF
TRBV5-1	TRBJ1-1	16	-	CASSLAPQGQNTEAFF